Listed here are 16 T cell receptor beta chains from one sample, sequenced in a study of OX40 agonist ivuxolimab in advanced cancers. Profiling relied on immunoSEQ multiplex PCR, and the TCRdb table lists in-frame clones only, not all of them. Altogether 35,000 or so clones are present, less than 85% being singletons, with the ten largest covering 20% to 25%. This sample comprised CD4+ or CD8+ T cells sorted from blood, obtained in a trial of the OX40 agonist ivuxolimab. All receptors derive from an adult with an advanced solid tumor such as melanoma, head and neck, liver or kidney cancer.

The V gene is TRBV2, the J gene TRBJ2-3; 10 nucleotides agree with TRBD1. Germline V CDR1 and CDR2: SNHLY, FYNNEI. V dropped 6 bases and J dropped 5; count of bases not matched to a gene: 5. The CDR3 has 14 amino acids. The CDR3 spells CASSDRGRGDTQYF. CDR3 DNA: TGTGCCAGCAGCGACAGGGGGCGTGGAGATACGCAGTATTTT.

The chain carries TRBV7-6 and TRBJ2-1; 9 nucleotides match TRBD1. V shed 2 bases, J shed 6 bases, and the junction held 11 bases outside the gene matches. This CDR3 is 17 amino acids long. CDR1 and CDR2 (germline): SGHVS, FNYEAQ. CDR3 in DNA: TGTGCCAGCAGCTTAATTTTGGGACAGGGTTCCCTCAATGAGCAGTTCTTC. This codes for CASSLILGQGSLNEQFF.

The gene calls are TRBV5-5 and TRBJ2-7, with D unclear. The CDR3 loop spans 13 amino acids. Germline V gives CDR1 SGHKS, CDR2 YYEKEE (reference sequence). V was clipped by 4 bases and J by 2 bases, with 10 bases between them. The DNA for the CDR3 is TGTGCCAGCAGCCTTCAAAAGACCTACGAGCAGTACTTC. This gives the protein CASSLQKTYEQYF.

This clone was seen a few times. CDR3 DNA: TGTGCCAGCAGCGCAGCCCCCAGCGGGGGGGGAGAGACCCAGTACTTC. Translating it yields CASSAAPSGGGETQYF. V usage is TRBV9 and J usage is TRBJ2-5, with 10 bases fitting TRBD2. This CDR3 has 16 residues. Per germline, CDR1 SGDLS and CDR2 YYNGEE. The trim removed 3 bases at V and 4 bases at J, leaving 9 bases unmatched.

The chain has TRBV7-8 and TRBJ2-2, with unresolved D. Trimming shortened V by 1 base and J by 3 bases, and 3 bases separated the two germline ends. CDR3 length: 13 amino acids. From germline, CDR1 is SGHVS and CDR2 FQNEAQ. In nucleotides, the CDR3 is TGTGCCAGCAGCTTAGTGGACACCGGGGAGCTGTTTTTT. This codes for CASSLVDTGELFF.

This rearrangement joins TRBV6-5 to TRBJ2-3; no clear D gene. The V gene's germline CDR1 is MNHEY and CDR2 SVGAGI. The CDR3 covers 15 residues. The V end lost 2 bases, the J end lost 0 bases, and 9 bases lay between the germline ends. The CDR3 loop reads CASSYNGLSTDTQYF. CDR3 bases: TGTGCCAGCAGTTACAACGGTCTTAGCACAGATACGCAGTATTTT.

By share of the sample, this clone is medium-sized. CDR3 DNA: TGTGCCAGCAGCTATACCTTAGGTGACTACCTAAATGAGCAGTTCTTC. Residues: CASSYTLGDYLNEQFF. The chain carries TRBV7-2 and TRBJ2-1; the D gene is possibly TRBD2 (5 bases). CDR1 is SGHTA, CDR2 FQGNSA, per germline. The CDR3 runs to 16 residues. Trimming shortened V by 4 bases and J by 7 bases, and 20 bases separated the two germline ends.

This chain joins TRBV7-9 and TRBJ1-1; no definite D call. V lost 8 bases, J lost 11 bases, and 9 bases lay in between. There are 9 residues in the CDR3. Per germline, CDR1 SEHNR and CDR2 FQNEAQ (reference sequence). The CDR3 DNA sequence: TGTGCCAGCTTGCCACGCGCTTTCTTT. It yields the protein CASLPRAFF. Full variable domain (rest looked up from reference TRBV7-9 and TRBJ1-1): DTGVSQNPRHKITKRGQNVTFRCDPISEHNRLYWYRQTLGQGPEFLTYFQNEAQLEKSRLLSDRFSAERPKGSFSTLEIQRTEQGDSAMYLCASLPRAFFGQGTRLTVV.

This rearrangement joins TRBV18 to TRBJ2-5; 10 positions match TRBD1. V was pared by 3 bases and J by 5 bases, with 6 bases of the junction left unmatched. The CDR3 length is 15 residues. Per germline, CDR1 KGHSH and CDR2 LQKENI. The CDR3 sequence: CASSPIGTGVETQYF. DNA of the CDR3: TGTGCCAGCTCACCCATCGGGACAGGGGTTGAGACCCAGTACTTC.

The chain carries TRBV5-1 and TRBJ2-1; 7 bases line up with TRBD1. The junction had 8 bases not matched to a gene; V was cut back by 4 bases and J by 4 bases. This CDR3 is 15 amino acids long. Germline assignment: CDR1 SGHRS and CDR2 YFSETQ. The CDR3 protein is CASSLFRDRYNEQFF. DNA of the CDR3: TGCGCCAGCAGCCTTTTCCGGGACAGATACAATGAGCAGTTCTTC.

J is TRBJ2-7 and V is TRBV6-1, with D possibly TRBD1 on 6 matching bases. CDR1 and CDR2 (germline): MNHNS, SASEGT. Trimming took 6 bases from V and 3 from J, leaving 12 bases between them. The CDR3 runs 13 residues. This chain's CDR3 is CASSLRDIYEQYF. In DNA form, the CDR3 reads TGTGCCAGCAGCCTCAGGGACATCTACGAGCAGTACTTC.

The chain is built from TRBV30 and TRBJ2-3, with D perhaps matching TRBD2 (6 bases). The CDR3 extends over 12 amino acids. The ends were cut back, 6 bases at V and 1 base at J, with 8 bases in the middle. Germline assignment: CDR1 GTSNPN and CDR2 SVGIG (reference sequence). CDR3 amino acids: CACRGGTDTQYF. The CDR3 DNA reads as TGTGCCTGCCGCGGGGGCACAGATACGCAGTATTTT.

This chain joins TRBV7-2 and TRBJ1-5, with TRBD1 matching 7 bases. CDR3 size: 15 residues. Trimming cost V 5 bases and J 4 bases; bases outside gene matches: 8. Germline values: CDR1 SGHTA, CDR2 FQGNSA. This CDR3 reads CASSLRQGRNQPQHF. CDR3 DNA sequence: TGTGCCAGCAGCCTCAGACAGGGTCGGAATCAGCCCCAGCATTTT. Complete variable domain (other parts from reference TRBV7-2 and TRBJ1-5): GAGVSQSPSNKVTEKGKDVELRCDPISGHTALYWYRQSLGQGLEFLIYFQGNSAPDKSGLPSDRFSAERTGGSVSTLTIQRTQQEDSAVYLCASSLRQGRNQPQHFGDGTRLSIL.

The rearrangement uses TRBV30 and TRBJ1-2, with D possibly being TRBD1 (5 bases). The CDR3 sequence is 13 residues long. Germline V gene data show CDR1 as GTSNPN and CDR2 as SVGIG (reference sequence). Trimming left V 5 bases short and J 1 base short, with 11 bases between. CDR3 protein: CAWGDGINYGYTF. CDR3 nucleotide sequence: TGTGCCTGGGGGGACGGCATTAACTATGGCTACACCTTC.

DNA for the CDR3: TGTGCCAGTAGTGGACAGAATAGGATCCAAGATTCACCCCTCCACTTT. It encodes CASSGQNRIQDSPLHF. This rearrangement joins TRBV19 to TRBJ1-6; possibly TRBD1 for D (6 bases). Germline loops: CDR1 LNHDA, CDR2 SQIVND (reference sequence). V was trimmed by 5 bases and J by 8 bases, leaving 19 bases between them. This CDR3 comprises 16 residues.

The J gene is TRBJ1-4, the V gene TRBV11-2; maybe TRBD1 (6 bases). This CDR3 region has 15 residues. Trimming shortened V by 0 bases and J by 14 bases, and 19 bases separated the two germline ends. In germline, CDR1 is SGHAT, CDR2 FQNNGV. The CDR3 protein is CASSLEGQAIPRLFF. CDR3 nucleotides: TGTGCCAGCAGCTTAGAGGGACAAGCAATCCCTCGCCTGTTTTTT.